These T cell receptor beta chains were read from a single sample in a study of CD8 T cells in ankylosing spondylitis. TCRdb reanalysed the 5' RACE reads using MiXCR and keeps one entry per CDR3 protein. Among fewer than 250,000 distinct CDR3 sequences, over 9.5% were seen once, and the ten largest hold around 3%. The specimen was blood, either unsorted or a sorted T cell fraction (not recorded which). Receptors originate from a male donor with ankylosing spondylitis or in good health (not recorded which). Each CDR3 is given with its conserved first and last residue. D genes are given only for firm matches. Size values are once, few and many counts, or a class for expanded clones, and some rows have none.

clone_size j_call v_call d_call cdr3_nt cdr3_aa
many TRBJ2-5 TRBV27 - TGTGCCAGCAGTTCAGGCCTGCCGGGAGAGACCCAGTACTTC CASSSGLPGETQYF
- TRBJ2-7 TRBV7-9 - TGTGCCAGCAGCCCAAGGGGGGGGGGCGAGCAGTACTTC CASSPRGGGEQYF
many TRBJ1-1 TRBV25-1 TRBD1 TGTGCCAGCCGTCTCGAAGCCGGGACAGGGGGCGAGAAGGGCACTGAAGCTTTCTTT CASRLEAGTGGEKGTEAFF
- TRBJ2-7 TRBV6-5 TRBD2 TGTGCCAGCAGTTACCCCTACGGGAGGGGAGTACACGAGCAGTACTTC CASSYPYGRGVHEQYF
- TRBJ1-1 TRBV30 - TGTGCCTGGGGGGCGGACAGCATGAACACTGAAGCTTTCTTT CAWGADSMNTEAFF
few TRBJ1-5 TRBV5-6 - TGTGCCAGCAGCTTTTTGGCCTCCAATCAGCCCCAGCATTTT CASSFLASNQPQHF
many TRBJ2-4 TRBV18 - TGTGCCAGCTCACCTAAAGGGGACTCAATAGCCAAAAACATTCAGTACTTC CASSPKGDSIAKNIQYF
many TRBJ2-1 TRBV12-3/TRBV12-4 - TGTGCCAGCAGTTACACTAGGAATGAGCAGTTCTTC CASSYTRNEQFF
many TRBJ2-1 TRBV5-1 - TGCGCCAGCAACCTACAGGGTAGCACCTACAATGAGCAGTTCTTC CASNLQGSTYNEQFF
many TRBJ1-2 TRBV25-1 TRBD1 TGTGCCAGCAGTGAAGGACAGGTGGTCTCCTTGGATGGCTACACCTTC CASSEGQVVSLDGYTF
many TRBJ2-3 TRBV25-1 - TGTGCCAGCAGTGAGATGCAGGCTAGCACAGATACGCAGTATTTT CASSEMQASTDTQYF
few TRBJ2-1 TRBV29-1 - TGCAGCGTTGAGGAGGACAATGAGCAGTTCTTC CSVEEDNEQFF
many TRBJ2-3 TRBV2 TRBD2 TGTGCCAGCTGGGAGGGCCGGTCTATCACAGATACGCAGTATTTT CASWEGRSITDTQYF
many TRBJ2-5 TRBV9 - TGTGCCAGCAGCGTAGGGGTGTCAGGCCCCCAAGAGACCCAGTACTTC CASSVGVSGPQETQYF
many TRBJ2-5 TRBV5-1 TRBD2 TGCGCCAGCAGGTCCGGGGGGACGGGACAAGAGACCCAGTACTTC CASRSGGTGQETQYF
many TRBJ2-3 TRBV10-3 - TGTGCCACGCACCGGGACAAGGGGTCAGATACGCAGTATTTT CATHRDKGSDTQYF
many TRBJ2-1 TRBV5-4 - TGTGCCAGCAGCTTGGTCGGGACAATCCTCTCTCAACCCTACAATGAGCAGTTCTTC CASSLVGTILSQPYNEQFF
many TRBJ1-4 TRBV15 - TGTGCCACCAGCAGAGATGCGAGGACTAATGAAAAACTGTTTTTT CATSRDARTNEKLFF
few TRBJ1-1 TRBV6-5 - TGTGCCAGCACCCGACTGGGATCTGAAGCTTTCTTT CASTRLGSEAFF
many TRBJ2-1 TRBV5-1 - TGCGCCAGCAGCTTGGATAATGAGCAGTTCTTC CASSLDNEQFF
many TRBJ2-7 TRBV7-9 TRBD1 TGTGCCAGCAGCGGCCTCCGGGACAGACCCTACGAGCAGTACTTC CASSGLRDRPYEQYF
few TRBJ1-5 TRBV19 - TGTGCCAGTAGTGGGCAGGGATGGCGGAATCAGCCCCAGCATTTT CASSGQGWRNQPQHF
many TRBJ2-1 TRBV5-1 TRBD2 TGCGCCAGCAGCATGGGACTAGCGGAAATCCCTGCCAATGAGCAGTTCTTC CASSMGLAEIPANEQFF
- TRBJ2-5 TRBV5-6 - TGTGCCATCGGCCCCGGGACGGAAGAGACCCAGTACTTC CAIGPGTEETQYF
- TRBJ1-1 TRBV19 - TGTGCCAGTAGTCCGTGGAACACTGAAGCTTTCTTT CASSPWNTEAFF
many TRBJ1-1 TRBV12-3/TRBV12-4 TRBD1 TGTGCCAGCAAACCGGGACAGGGACCCACTGAAGCTTTCTTT CASKPGQGPTEAFF
- TRBJ2-1 TRBV19 - TGTGCCAGTAGTGGGCCCTACAATGAGCAGTTCTTC CASSGPYNEQFF
many TRBJ2-2 TRBV21-1 - TGTGCCAACCCCGCGCCTTTCGGTGACACCGGGGAGCTGTTTTTT CANPAPFGDTGELFF
- TRBJ2-4 TRBV4-1 - TGCGCCAGCAGCCAAGTCGGCCGCGAGGTGGAGGACATTCAGTACTTC CASSQVGREVEDIQYF
- TRBJ1-2 TRBV12-3/TRBV12-4 - TGTGCCAGCAGCCTCCCCGGGACACTGTCTCTGGGGGGCTACACCTTC CASSLPGTLSLGGYTF
many TRBJ1-2 TRBV20-1 - TGCAGTGCTAGAGAACAGGACTATGGCTACACCTTC CSAREQDYGYTF
- TRBJ1-1 TRBV20-1 TRBD1 TGCAGTGCTCCTCGTCCCGGGACAGGGATGAACACTGAAGCTTTCTTT CSAPRPGTGMNTEAFF
few TRBJ1-2 TRBV7-9 - TGTGCCAGCAGCTGGGGCGGGGTAGCGGACTATGGCTACACCTTC CASSWGGVADYGYTF
many TRBJ1-1 TRBV2 - TGTGCCAGCAGGTCGGACAGTAGTGGCACTGAAGCTTTCTTT CASRSDSSGTEAFF
many TRBJ2-1 TRBV7-7 - TGTGCCAGCAGCTTAGGAATGGGGGCTGGTGAGCAGTTCTTC CASSLGMGAGEQFF
few TRBJ2-3 TRBV5-4 - TGTGCCAGCAGCTCGCTAGGGGAAGATACGCAGTATTTT CASSSLGEDTQYF
- TRBJ2-4 TRBV7-2 - TGTGCCAGCAGCTTAGCGTCCCCAGCCAAAAACATTCAGTACTTC CASSLASPAKNIQYF
many TRBJ1-2 TRBV6-1 TRBD1 TGTGCCAGCAGTCGCGGACGACAGGGCGAGTATGGCTACACCTTC CASSRGRQGEYGYTF
many TRBJ2-1 TRBV6-1 TRBD1 TGTGCCAGCAGTGCGGGACAGGGGGGATACAATGAGCAGTTCTTC CASSAGQGGYNEQFF
few TRBJ2-3 TRBV7-9 - TGTGCCAGCAGCTTAGAAGGGGCCGACACAGATACGCAGTATTTT CASSLEGADTDTQYF
many TRBJ2-3 TRBV7-9 - TGTGCCAGCAGCTTACTGGCTAACACAGATACGCAGTATTTT CASSLLANTDTQYF
- TRBJ1-1 TRBV20-1 - TGCAGTGCTAGAGATAGCGGGGACCGAAACACTGAAGCTTTCTTT CSARDSGDRNTEAFF
- TRBJ1-5 TRBV4-2 - TGTGCCAGCAGCCAAGCCGGGAGGGAGGACAATCAGCCCCAGCATTTT CASSQAGREDNQPQHF
many TRBJ1-2 TRBV7-9 TRBD1 TGTGCCAGCAGCTCCATCGGGGACAGTGTTGGCTACACCTTC CASSSIGDSVGYTF
few TRBJ2-1 TRBV20-1 TRBD2 TGCAGTGCTAGTGTGCCTAGCGGCTCCAATGAGCAGTTCTTC CSASVPSGSNEQFF
many TRBJ2-3 TRBV11-1 - TGTGCCAGCAGTTTACTAGCCCTCACAGATACGCAGTATTTT CASSLLALTDTQYF
- TRBJ2-7 TRBV4-1 TRBD2 TGCGCCAGCAGCCCAAGCGGGAACTGCGAGCAGTACTTC CASSPSGNCEQYF
many TRBJ2-3 TRBV6-2/TRBV6-3 TRBD1 TGTGCCAGCAGCCCCAGGGGTCAGGGGGCGTCAGATACGCAGTATTTT CASSPRGQGASDTQYF
many TRBJ2-1 TRBV5-1 TRBD2 TGCGCCAGCAGCTTGGGGACTAGCGGCCTCAATGAGCAGTTCTTC CASSLGTSGLNEQFF
- TRBJ1-5 TRBV7-8 - TGTACCAGCAGCCTCGCCCCAGATAATCAGCCTCAGCATTTT CTSSLAPDNQPQHF